The 24 T cell receptor beta chains presented below share a single source sample, sequenced in a study of shared clonotypes between healthy human individuals. Data came from immunoSEQ multiplex PCR; TCRdb stores just in-frame clones and leaves some out. The data show 2 million to 2.5 million clones, around 95% seen once. Specimen: naive CD4+ T cells sorted from blood. Subset given: CD45RA+ positively selected. All receptors derive from a man aged 18-30 years in good health.

On this clone itself: Within the sample, other DNA sequences also encode this same CDR3. V usage is TRBV30 and J usage is TRBJ1-4; tentatively, D is TRBD1 (5 bases). CDR3 length: 12 residues. Looked up from germline, CDR1 is GTSNPN and CDR2 is SVGIG (reference sequence). V lost 8 bases and J 12 bases, leaving 19 bases between the germline ends. This CDR3 is CARRDGKAQLFF. The CDR3 DNA is TGTGCCCGGCGGGACGGCAAAGCGCAACTGTTTTTT. Filled out from reference TRBV30 and TRBJ1-4, the complete variable domain reads SQTIHQWPATLVQPVGSPLSLECTVEGTSNPNLYWYRQAAGRGLQLLFYSVGIGQISSEVPQNLSASRPQDRQFILSSKKLLLSDSGFYLCARRDGKAQLFFGSGTQLSVL.

The chain joins TRBV30 to TRBJ1-2; 7 bases agree with TRBD1. J lost 3 bases, V lost 1 base, and 8 bases had no gene match. This CDR3 region has 15 residues. Germline CDR1 and CDR2: GTSNPN and SVGIG (reference sequence). In DNA, the CDR3 is TGTGCCTGGAGTGCACTCACAGGGGCGGACTATGGCTACACCTTC. It translates to CAWSALTGADYGYTF.

This clone was observed once. The chain recombines TRBV30 with TRBJ1-5, with D perhaps matching TRBD1 (5 bases). This CDR3 comprises 13 residues. V was clipped by 1 base and J by 7 bases, with 11 bases between them. Germline-derived CDR1 and CDR2 are GTSNPN and SVGIG (reference sequence). The CDR3 loop reads CAWSAGTRQPQHF. The DNA of the CDR3 is TGTGCCTGGAGTGCGGGGACTAGGCAGCCCCAGCATTTT.

V gene TRBV7-2 combines with J gene TRBJ2-7; weak D call: TRBD1 (6 bases). Looked up from germline, CDR1 is SGHTA and CDR2 is FQGNSA. This CDR3 has 14 amino acids. Trimming cost V 2 bases and J 3 bases, with 11 bases left between them. The CDR3 here is CASSLSTGHYEQYF. The CDR3 DNA follows: TGTGCCAGCAGCTTATCGACAGGCCACTACGAGCAGTACTTC.

V and J are TRBV10-1 and TRBJ2-2; no reliable D call. Trimming took 2 bases from V and 7 from J, leaving 8 bases between them. Germline values: CDR1 WNHNN, CDR2 SYGVQD (reference sequence). The CDR3 runs 13 residues. The CDR3: CASSELGGGELFF. CDR3 sequence (DNA): TGCGCCAGCAGTGAGCTGGGTGGCGGGGAGCTGTTTTTT.

The V and J genes are TRBV6-4 and TRBJ1-6; D is unclear. With 5 bases removed from V and 7 bases from J, the gap between germline ends came to 12 bases. The CDR3 has 14 amino acids. Germline V gene lookup returns CDR1 MRHNA and CDR2 SNTAGT. The CDR3 sequence: CASSPTGWNSPLHF. The CDR3 bases are TGTGCCAGCAGTCCCACCGGGTGGAATTCACCCCTCCACTTT.

This rearrangement joins TRBV19 to TRBJ1-1; D unresolved. The CDR3 has 14 residues. Germline V gene lookup returns CDR1 LNHDA and CDR2 SQIVND (reference sequence). Trimming took off 5 bases at V and 5 bases at J, with 15 bases between the two ends. The CDR3 sequence: CASSQNMGRTEAFF. CDR3 coding DNA: TGTGCCAGTAGTCAAAACATGGGGAGGACTGAAGCTTTCTTT.

The chain carries TRBV4-1 and TRBJ2-2; unclear D gene. There are 16 residues in the CDR3. V dropped 4 bases and J dropped 0 bases, with 12 bases sitting between them. The germline V gene has CDR1 MGHRA and CDR2 YSYEKL. CDR3 nucleotides: TGCGCCAGCAGCCCCCAATGGGGTGCGAACACCGGGGAGCTGTTTTTT. Its translation: CASSPQWGANTGELFF.

This chain connects TRBV19 to TRBJ2-7; 7 bases are a match to TRBD2. This CDR3 has 20 amino acids. Germline CDR1 LNHDA, CDR2 SQIVND (reference sequence). V lost 11 bases to trimming and J lost 5 bases; unmatched junction nucleotides: 33. In nucleotides, the CDR3 is TGTGCCGTAGTTGGGGAGTGGCCGAGGGGTGGTTCGCGGGAGAAGGACGAGCAGTACTTC. Its translation: CAVVGEWPRGGSREKDEQYF.

The gene calls are TRBV6-5 and TRBJ1-2; no clear D. The CDR3 sequence is 14 residues long. CDR1 and CDR2 (germline): MNHEY, SVGAGI. V lost 5 bases and J 4 bases, leaving 14 bases between the germline ends. CDR3 in DNA: TGTGCCAGCAGTGGCCTGGAGGGTGGCTATGGCTACACCTTC. Its translation is CASSGLEGGYGYTF.

The V call is TRBV5-6, the J call TRBJ2-3; D is uncertain. The V end was cut by 4 bases, the J end by 4 bases, with 22 bases between. The CDR3 spans 17 residues. Germline CDR1 reads SGHDT; CDR2 reads YYEEEE. The CDR3 region has the DNA TGTGCCAGCAGCCTGGCCGACTTAGTGCCTCTTGCAGATACGCAGTATTTT. Its protein is CASSLADLVPLADTQYF.

The V gene is TRBV5-1, the J gene TRBJ2-1; 15 bases are shared with TRBD2. The CDR3 spans 16 residues. The germline V gene has CDR1 SGHRS and CDR2 YFSETQ. V shed 4 bases and J 9 bases; nucleotides not matched to a gene: 8. The CDR3 region is CASSPLGLAGGPEQFF. The CDR3 DNA reads as TGCGCCAGCAGCCCGCTAGGACTAGCGGGGGGGCCTGAGCAGTTCTTC.

This chain uses TRBV2 with TRBJ2-5; possibly TRBD2 for D (6 bases). V lost 2 bases to trimming and J lost 4 bases, with 11 bases between them. There are 14 residues in the CDR3. Germline CDR1 is SNHLY and CDR2 is FYNNEI. CDR3 amino acids: CASSELLGGETQYF. CDR3 DNA sequence: TGTGCCAGCAGTGAACTATTGGGGGGAGAGACCCAGTACTTC.

This clone appeared a single time. V is TRBV7-2 and J is TRBJ2-3; D might be TRBD2 (6 bases). This CDR3 has 14 amino acids. The ends were cut back, 1 base at V and 6 bases at J, with 11 bases in the middle. Germline loops: CDR1 SGHTA, CDR2 FQGNSA. CDR3 amino acids: CASSLVQGGDTQYF. DNA of the CDR3: TGTGCCAGCAGCTTAGTCCAGGGAGGCGATACGCAGTATTTT. Supplemented by reference TRBV7-2 and TRBJ2-3, the full variable domain reads GAGVSQSPSNKVTEKGKDVELRCDPISGHTALYWYRQSLGQGLEFLIYFQGNSAPDKSGLPSDRFSAERTGGSVSTLTIQRTQQEDSAVYLCASSLVQGGDTQYFGPGTRLTVL.

This clone was found once. The chain recombines TRBV11-3 with TRBJ2-1; tentatively, D is TRBD2 (6 bases). From germline, CDR1 is SGHNT and CDR2 YENEEA. The CDR3 loop spans 13 amino acids. The ends were cut back, 4 bases at V and 9 bases at J, with 13 bases in the middle. The CDR3 reads CASSYGTSIEQFF. The CDR3 DNA follows: TGTGCCAGCAGCTACGGGACTTCAATTGAGCAGTTCTTC. The full variable domain, rest sourced from reference TRBV11-3 and TRBJ2-1, is EAGVVQSPRYKIIEKKQPVAFWCNPISGHNTLYWYLQNLGQGPELLIRYENEEAVDDSQLPKDRFSAERLKGVDSTLKIQPAELGDSAVYLCASSYGTSIEQFFGPGTRLTVL.

This clone appeared a single time. V is TRBV6-1 and J is TRBJ1-5; D uncertain. V was trimmed by 2 bases and J by 4 bases, leaving 15 bases between them. The CDR3 sequence is 16 residues long. CDR1 and CDR2 from the germline V gene are MNHNS and SASEGT. CDR3 sequence: CASSESRQFLNQPQHF. The DNA for the CDR3 is TGTGCCAGCAGTGAAAGTAGGCAGTTCCTTAATCAGCCCCAGCATTTT.

The chain joins TRBV6-6 to TRBJ2-7, with no clear D. V lost 0 bases, J lost 2 bases, and 8 bases lay in between. The CDR3 runs 14 residues. Per germline, CDR1 MNHNY and CDR2 SVGAGI (reference sequence). CDR3 sequence: CASSYSSNAYEQYF. CDR3 coding DNA: TGTGCCAGCAGTTACTCTTCGAACGCCTACGAGCAGTACTTC.

To note about this clone: Different DNA sequences within this sample yield the same CDR3. The rearrangement uses TRBV5-1 and TRBJ1-1; TRBD1 matches at 8 bases. This CDR3 has 14 amino acids. V trimming: 1 base; J trimming: 4 bases; junction bases outside the gene matches: 3. Germline assignment: CDR1 SGHRS and CDR2 YFSETQ. As DNA, the CDR3 is TGCGCCAGCAGCTTGTTACAGGGGGGCACTGAAGCTTTCTTT. As protein: CASSLLQGGTEAFF.

CDR3 residues: CAWSVDSSNQPQHF. The CDR3, as DNA: TGTGCCTGGAGTGTTGACAGTAGCAATCAGCCCCAGCATTTT. This chain uses TRBV30 with TRBJ1-5, with D maybe TRBD1 (5 bases). The V end lost 0 bases, the J end lost 0 bases, and 6 bases lay between the germline ends. The CDR3 is 14 residues long. Per germline, CDR1 GTSNPN and CDR2 SVGIG (reference sequence). Using reference TRBV30 and TRBJ1-5 for the parts outside the CDR3, the full variable domain is SQTIHQWPATLVQPVGSPLSLECTVEGTSNPNLYWYRQAAGRGLQLLFYSVGIGQISSEVPQNLSASRPQDRQFILSSKKLLLSDSGFYLCAWSVDSSNQPQHFGDGTRLSIL.

This chain joins TRBV7-2 and TRBJ1-6; D not certain. The CDR3 is made up of 14 amino acids. V lost 7 bases and J 3 bases, leaving 10 bases between the germline ends. Germline V lookup: CDR1 SGHTA, CDR2 FQGNSA. The chain's CDR3 is CASNTLDYNSPLHF. CDR3 DNA sequence: TGTGCCAGCAATACCCTGGACTATAATTCACCCCTCCACTTT.

Worth noting for this clone: Within the sample, other DNA sequences also encode this same CDR3. The chain couples TRBV18 to TRBJ1-1, with TRBD1 identical over 7 bases. Germline V gene lookup returns CDR1 KGHSH and CDR2 LQKENI. V gave up 6 bases and J gave up 0 bases; unmatched junction bases: 4. The CDR3 runs 14 residues. CDR3 amino acids: CASSQGQLNTEAFF. DNA of the CDR3: TGTGCCAGCTCTCAGGGACAGTTGAACACTGAAGCTTTCTTT. The whole variable domain, filled in from reference TRBV18 and TRBJ1-1, reads NAGVMQNPRHLVRRRGQEARLRCSPMKGHSHVYWYRQLPEEGLKFMVYLQKENIIDESGMPKERFSAEFPKEGPSILRIQQVVRGDSAAYFCASSQGQLNTEAFFGQGTRLTVV.

J is TRBJ2-7 and V is TRBV19; 7 bases are a match to TRBD1. This CDR3 has 15 amino acids. V shed 7 bases and J 3 bases; nucleotides not matched to a gene: 12. Germline V gene data show CDR1 as LNHDA and CDR2 as SQIVND (reference sequence). The CDR3 here is CASMGSQGSLYEQYF. CDR3 DNA: TGTGCCAGTATGGGGTCACAGGGGTCCCTCTACGAGCAGTACTTC.

The CDR3 DNA is TGTGCCAGCAGTTTATCCCTAGCGGGGGTCCAAGAGCAGTACTTC. Translation: CASSLSLAGVQEQYF. V and J are TRBV28 and TRBJ2-7; 10 bases are a match to TRBD2. This CDR3 region has 15 residues. Germline V gene data show CDR1 as MDHEN and CDR2 as SYDVKM. Germline trimming cut 1 base from V and 7 bases from J; bases unmatched to any gene: 7.

J is TRBJ2-3 and V is TRBV7-2; D is ambiguous. The CDR3 runs 11 residues. V lost 5 bases and J lost 14, with 14 bases in between. The germline V gene encodes CDR1 SGHTA and CDR2 FQGNSA. The CDR3 region is CASSPGFRPYF. The DNA of the CDR3 is TGTGCCAGCAGCCCCGGGTTCCGGCCGTATTTT.